These T cell receptor beta chains were read from a single sample in a study of vaccination and CD4 T cells after COVID-19. Their recognized antigens are unknown. TCRdb re-analysed the PCR reads in MiXCR, keeping a single row per CDR3 protein. The sample records just under 20,000 distinct CDR3 sequences, approximately 52% being singletons. Sequencing input: CD4+ T cells from blood, cultured in vitro. These TCRs come from a human donor who had recovered from COVID-19. CDR3s include the opening cysteine and the closing phenylalanine or tryptophan. The D gene is left open where the match is weak. Size tells how often a clone was seen (once, few, many) or the class of an expanded clone, and some rows leave it out.

J: TRBJ1-1; V: TRBV10-3; D: TRBD1; size: few; DNA: TGTGCCATTACGACAGGGGGAGATGAAGCTTTCTTT; CDR3: CAITTGGDEAFF
J: TRBJ1-1; V: TRBV11-1; D: TRBD1; size: .; DNA: TGTGCCAGCAGCCATGGGACAGCGAACACTGAAGCTTTCTTT; CDR3: CASSHGTANTEAFF
J: TRBJ1-1; V: TRBV7-2; D: TRBD1; size: .; DNA: TGTGCCAGCAGCGCCGGACAGGGGGCTGCGGCTTTCTTT; CDR3: CASSAGQGAAAFF
J: TRBJ2-3; V: TRBV5-1; D: TRBD2; size: .; DNA: TGCGCCAGCCAGTCGGGGCCGAGGGGTACTAGCGGGATTCCCACAGATACGCAGTATTTT; CDR3: CASQSGPRGTSGIPTDTQYF
J: TRBJ2-3; V: TRBV23-1; D: .; size: few; DNA: TGCGCCAGCAGTCAGTGGATGCAGGGTGCATGTGATACGCAGTATTTT; CDR3: CASSQWMQGACDTQYF
J: TRBJ1-1; V: TRBV10-3; D: .; size: few; DNA: TGTGCCATCAGTGAGTCGCGAGGGGTGAACACTGAAGCTTTCTTT; CDR3: CAISESRGVNTEAFF
J: TRBJ2-7; V: TRBV6-1; D: .; size: .; DNA: TGTGCCAGCAGTGAAGCAGGCCAGGGTAGGCCCTACGAGCAGTACTTC; CDR3: CASSEAGQGRPYEQYF
J: TRBJ1-5; V: TRBV29-1; D: TRBD1; size: .; DNA: TGCAGCGTCCGACAGGGGAGCAATCAGCCCCAGCATTTT; CDR3: CSVRQGSNQPQHF
J: TRBJ1-1; V: TRBV20-1; D: .; size: once; DNA: TGCAGTGCATCCCCTCCGGGGCCCTCCTGGCCTGAAGCTTTCTTT; CDR3: CSASPPGPSWPEAFF
J: TRBJ2-1; V: TRBV20-1; D: TRBD2; size: .; DNA: TGCAGTGCTAACCCCCTTACGACTAGCGGGTACAATGAGCAGTTCTTC; CDR3: CSANPLTTSGYNEQFF
J: TRBJ2-3; V: TRBV6-4; D: TRBD1; size: .; DNA: TGTGCCAGCAGATCCGTACAGGGGCACACAGATACGCAGTATTTT; CDR3: CASRSVQGHTDTQYF
J: TRBJ1-6; V: TRBV5-3; D: TRBD1; size: .; DNA: TGTGCCAGAAGCTCCCTGACAGGGTGTAAAAATTCACCCCTCCACTTT; CDR3: CARSSLTGCKNSPLHF
J: TRBJ2-5; V: TRBV20-1; D: .; size: .; DNA: TGCAGTGCCAGAAAGGAACTCTGGGAGACCCAGTACTTC; CDR3: CSARKELWETQYF
J: TRBJ1-5; V: TRBV5-8; D: .; size: few; DNA: TGTGCCAGCAGCTTGGTACAGCCCCAGCATTTT; CDR3: CASSLVQPQHF
J: TRBJ1-5; V: TRBV20-1; D: .; size: once; DNA: TGCAGTGCCGCATGGGGCGGAGGAGGCAATCAGCCCCAGCATTTT; CDR3: CSAAWGGGGNQPQHF
J: TRBJ2-7; V: TRBV6-5; D: TRBD1; size: few; DNA: TGTGCCAGCAGTTACACTTACAGGGGGGCCTCCTACGAGCAGTACTTC; CDR3: CASSYTYRGASYEQYF
J: TRBJ2-7; V: TRBV5-1; D: TRBD2; size: .; DNA: TGCGCCAGCAGCTCCCCTACCGGGACTAGCCTTCCCTACGAGCAGTACTTC; CDR3: CASSSPTGTSLPYEQYF
J: TRBJ1-2; V: TRBV9; D: .; size: .; DNA: TGTGCCAGCAGCTCTAGGACAGTCTCTTCTAGCGGCTACACCTTC; CDR3: CASSSRTVSSSGYTF
J: TRBJ2-3; V: TRBV28; D: TRBD2; size: few; DNA: TGTGCCAGCATACTCTCGCCCGGGGGGTCTAGCACAGATACGCAGTATTTT; CDR3: CASILSPGGSSTDTQYF
J: TRBJ2-1; V: TRBV5-1; D: TRBD2; size: .; DNA: TGCGCCAGCAGCTTGGAGGGTAGCGGGGGGGACAATGAGCAGTTCTTC; CDR3: CASSLEGSGGDNEQFF